The 21 T cell receptor beta chains given below trace back to one sample, sequenced in a study of PD-L1 blockade in urothelial cancer. Only in-frame clones appear in the TCRdb table, and some are missing; sequencing was by immunoSEQ multiplex PCR. The table shows tens of thousands of clones, with about four fifths occurring only once. Sequencing used PBMCs, obtained around atezolizumab (anti-PD-L1) treatment. Every receptor here comes from a man aged 70 or older with urothelial cancer.

A few counts support this clone. J is TRBJ1-4 and V is TRBV10-3; 7 bases agree with TRBD1. The CDR3 consists of 14 residues. V was pared by 5 bases and J by 6 bases, with 6 bases of the junction left unmatched. The germline V gene has CDR1 ENHRY and CDR2 SYGVKD. DNA of the CDR3: TGTGCCATCAGTCGCGACAGGGTGGATGAAAAACTGTTTTTT. It specifies CAISRDRVDEKLFF.

The chain carries TRBV6-5 and TRBJ1-3; D is perhaps TRBD1 (5 bases). The CDR3 runs 15 residues. The V end was cut by 6 bases, the J end by 0 bases, with 12 bases between. Germline V CDR1 and CDR2: MNHEY, SVGAGI. The DNA for the CDR3 is TGTGCCAGCAGAACGGGACTTAGCTCTGGAAACACCATATATTTT. This gives the protein CASRTGLSSGNTIYF.

The V call is TRBV5-8, the J call TRBJ2-2; D may be TRBD2 (6 bases). CDR3 length: 15 amino acids. V shed 6 bases and J shed 4 bases, with 16 bases lying between them. Germline V gene lookup returns CDR1 SGHTS and CDR2 YDEGEE. The CDR3 loop reads CASNPRGLITGELFF. CDR3 in DNA: TGTGCCAGCAACCCGCGGGGCCTAATCACCGGGGAGCTGTTTTTT.

The rearrangement uses TRBV5-8 and TRBJ1-3; tentative D call: TRBD1 (6 bases). Germline V gene lookup returns CDR1 SGHTS and CDR2 YDEGEE. The CDR3 consists of 15 residues. Trimming stripped 4 bases from V and 0 bases from J, with 11 bases between. In nucleotides, the CDR3 is TGTGCCAGCAGCCTAGGGACAATCTCTGGAAACACCATATATTTT. It encodes CASSLGTISGNTIYF.

The chain recombines TRBV21-1 with TRBJ2-3; the listed D gene, TRBD2, was not tested against the DNA. TRBV21-1 is classified as a pseudogene. The length of the CDR3 is 12 residues. Here the CDR3 DNA reads TGTGCCAGCAAGGTACTTGGCCACGACGGGGATTTT. Its protein is CASKVLGHDGDF.

The chain has TRBV27 and TRBJ1-2; TRBD1 agrees at 7 bases. The CDR3 has 13 amino acids. With V trimmed by 5 bases and J by 2 bases, 2 bases remained unmatched. Germline V gene data show CDR1 as MNHEY and CDR2 as SMNVEV (reference sequence). In nucleotides, the CDR3 is TGTGCCAGCAGTAGAGGGGGCAACTATGGCTACACCTTC. The encoded protein is CASSRGGNYGYTF.

In DNA, the CDR3 is TGTGCCAGCAGCTTACAGGGTCCCTCTGGAAACACCATATATTTT. Protein sequence: CASSLQGPSGNTIYF. The chain links TRBV7-2 to TRBJ1-3; the D gene is possibly TRBD1 (5 bases). The germline V gene has CDR1 SGHTA and CDR2 FQGNSA. This CDR3 contains 15 residues. The V end lost 2 bases, the J end lost 0 bases, and 8 bases lay between the germline ends.

This clone was counted only a few times. The chain has TRBV5-8 and TRBJ1-2; 8 nucleotides agree with TRBD1. The V segment lost 5 bases and the J segment 5 bases; nucleotides outside the gene matches: 11. Germline CDR1 and CDR2: SGHTS and YDEGEE. The CDR3 totals 15 residues. CDR3 coding DNA: TGTGCCAGCAGTGAGACAGGGGTCGATCTTTATGGCTACACCTTC. Translating it yields CASSETGVDLYGYTF.

This clone has a single count. The rearrangement joins TRBV14 to TRBJ2-1, with a tentative D call TRBD1 (6 bases). The germline V and J ends were trimmed by 2 bases and 13 bases, with 12 bases remaining between them. The germline gives CDR1 SGHDN, CDR2 FVKESK. The CDR3 spans 12 residues. The CDR3 sequence: CASSQSTGHQFF. CDR3 nucleotides: TGTGCCAGCAGCCAATCAACGGGACATCAGTTCTTC.

V usage is TRBV7-2 and J usage is TRBJ2-7; 13 bases match TRBD2. Unmatched junction bases numbered 5, after V lost 6 bases and J lost 6 bases. The CDR3 is 14 amino acids. Germline assignment: CDR1 SGHTA and CDR2 FQGNSA. DNA for the CDR3: TGTGCCAGCAGTATACTAGCGGGGGGGACCGAGCAGTACTTC. Its translation: CASSILAGGTEQYF.

The rearrangement uses TRBV27 and TRBJ1-1; 8 bases match TRBD1. Germline CDR1 and CDR2: MNHEY and SMNVEV (reference sequence). The CDR3 covers 14 residues. The V and J ends lost 5 bases and 6 bases, in that order; junction bases with no gene match: 8. The CDR3 region is CASSRAGGGAEAFF. Here the CDR3 DNA reads TGTGCCAGCAGTAGAGCAGGGGGCGGCGCTGAAGCTTTCTTT.

The V gene is TRBV11-2, the J gene TRBJ2-3; 7 nucleotides match TRBD1. V lost 3 bases to trimming and J lost 4 bases; unmatched junction nucleotides: 4. The CDR3 totals 14 residues. Germline loops: CDR1 SGHAT, CDR2 FQNNGV. The CDR3 loop is CASSLRQGPDTQYF. In DNA, the CDR3 is TGTGCCAGCAGCTTGCGACAGGGCCCAGATACGCAGTATTTT.

This sequence joins TRBV28 and TRBJ2-2, with 7 bases identical to TRBD2. The CDR3 sequence is 14 residues long. Trimming took 8 bases from V and 0 from J; bases not matched to a gene: 3. Looked up from germline, CDR1 is MDHEN and CDR2 is SYDVKM. This CDR3 is CASGDYTNTGELFF. The CDR3 nucleotides read TGTGCCAGCGGGGACTACACGAACACCGGGGAGCTGTTTTTT.

The V gene is TRBV21-1, the J gene TRBJ1-4. TRBV21-1 is designated a pseudogene. The CDR3 consists of 13 residues. The CDR3 sequence is CASSGHEEEKLFF. The CDR3 coding sequence is TGTGCCAGCAGCGGCCACGAGGAGGAAAAACTGTTTTTT.

This clone came up once. The V call is TRBV7-2, the J call TRBJ2-1; TRBD2 agrees at 11 bases. With 6 bases clipped from V and 5 bases from J, the junction kept 6 bases outside the gene matches. Germline CDR1 SGHTA, CDR2 FQGNSA. The CDR3 length is 15 residues. CDR3 nucleotide sequence: TGTGCCAGCAGGACTACTAGCGGGGGCCACAATGAGCAGTTCTTC. It yields the protein CASRTTSGGHNEQFF.

This clone appeared once. The J gene is TRBJ2-5, the V gene TRBV27; a weak D match, TRBD2 (6 bases). Germline V CDR1 and CDR2: MNHEY, SMNVEV (reference sequence). The CDR3 length is 17 residues. The V end lost 5 bases, the J end lost 1 base, and 20 bases lay between the germline ends. The CDR3 loop is CASSRGRSAGFQETQYF. CDR3 in DNA: TGTGCCAGCAGTCGGGGTCGGTCGGCGGGGTTCCAAGAGACCCAGTACTTC.

This clone was detected only once. The chain couples TRBV4-3 to TRBJ2-2; weak D call: TRBD2 (5 bases). CDR3 length: 16 residues. CDR1 LGHNA and CDR2 YSLEER come from the germline V gene. With 0 bases removed from V and 4 bases from J, the gap between germline ends came to 12 bases. The DNA for the CDR3 is TGCGCCAGCAGCCAAGAGTGGCGGGCTGGCACCGGGGAGCTGTTTTTT. Protein: CASSQEWRAGTGELFF.

The chain uses TRBV11-3 and TRBJ1-1; a weak D match, TRBD1 (6 bases). This CDR3 has 14 residues. Germline assignment: CDR1 SGHNT and CDR2 YENEEA. Trimming took off 4 bases at V and 3 bases at J, with 12 bases between the two ends. This chain's CDR3 is CASSYRARDTEAFF. Here the CDR3 DNA reads TGTGCCAGCAGCTACAGGGCAAGGGACACTGAAGCTTTCTTT.

V and J are TRBV9 and TRBJ1-3; D perhaps matches TRBD1 (6 bases). Germline V CDR1 and CDR2: SGDLS, YYNGEE. V dropped 4 bases and J dropped 4 bases, with 12 bases sitting between them. This CDR3 has 14 residues. For the CDR3, the DNA is TGTGCCAGCAGCCCCCTGACAGGAGGAAACACCATATATTTT. Encoded protein: CASSPLTGGNTIYF.

This chain joins TRBV28 and TRBJ2-5; 8 positions match TRBD1. The germline gives CDR1 MDHEN, CDR2 SYDVKM. This CDR3 is 14 amino acids long. Trimming at V came to 2 bases and at J to 5 bases, leaving 4 bases not matched to a gene. CDR3 loop: CASSLLRGLETQYF. DNA of the CDR3: TGTGCCAGCAGTTTACTCAGGGGGCTTGAGACCCAGTACTTC.

The CDR3 reads CASRSLSTDTQYF. As DNA, the CDR3 is TGTGCCAGCAGATCCCTCAGCACAGATACGCAGTATTTT. The V and J genes are TRBV7-9 and TRBJ2-3; D is unclear. The length of the CDR3 is 13 residues. Trimming left V 6 bases short and J 0 bases short, with 7 bases between. Germline CDR1 reads SEHNR; CDR2 reads FQNEAQ (reference sequence).